The rows below give T cell receptor beta chains drawn from one sample of a study of blood T cell repertoires in COVID-19. Some clones are missing from TCRdb's copy, which holds only in-frame ones; the method was immunoSEQ multiplex PCR. In the table there are about 360,000 clones, less than 90% of which are singletons. The sequencing input was peripheral blood. These receptors were collected from a woman between 55 and 75 years old with COVID-19, enrolled during active disease. Each CDR3 is given with its conserved first and last residue. The D gene is left open where the match is weak. Only part of the rows carry a size: once, few, many, or a class if the clone is expanded.

>-|TRBJ2-5|TRBV11-3|-
TGTGCCAGCAGCTCCGACAGACACCAAGAGACCCAGTACTTC
CASSSDRHQETQYF
>-|TRBJ2-1|TRBV9|-
TGTGCCAGCAGCTCCTCCGGGACTCGGACCAACAATGAGCAGTTCTTC
CASSSSGTRTNNEQFF
>TRBD2|TRBJ2-7|TRBV11-3|-
TGTGCCAGCAGCCAATTAGCGGGGCACGAGCAGTACTTC
CASSQLAGHEQYF
>TRBD2|TRBJ2-5|TRBV27|-
TGTGCCAGCTCCCCGGGAGGAGGCCCCCAATTCGCCCAGTACTTC
CASSPGGGPQFAQYF
>-|TRBJ1-5|TRBV12-3/TRBV12-4|-
TGTGCCAGCAGCTCCTGGGGGGGACAGCCCCAGCATTTT
CASSSWGGQPQHF
>TRBD1|TRBJ1-2|TRBV6-5|-
TGTGCCAGCAGCCCCGGACAGCGGACAGGCTATGGCTACACCTTC
CASSPGQRTGYGYTF
>-|TRBJ1-5|TRBV6-1|-
TGTGCCAGCAGTGAGGGTATCGGAGTTCAGCCCCAGCATTTT
CASSEGIGVQPQHF
>-|TRBJ2-2|TRBV18|once
TGTGCCAGCTCACCCACGGGGGAATCCGGGGAGCTGTTTTTT
CASSPTGESGELFF
>-|TRBJ2-1|TRBV9|-
TGTGCCAGCAGCGTCGAGGGGACTGTCCTCTACAATGAGCAGTTCTTC
CASSVEGTVLYNEQFF
>-|TRBJ1-2|TRBV11-2|-
TGTGCCAGCAGCTTAGTTGGCCCCTATGGCTACACCTTC
CASSLVGPYGYTF